This TCR beta chain was sequenced during a study of shared clonotypes between healthy human individuals. Produced via immunoSEQ multiplex PCR; TCRdb's table is partial and in-frame only. This table holds millions of clones, 90% to 95% found once. Between the trimmed V and J ends, which lost 4 bases and 4 bases, there was a span of 18 bases. Germline lookup yields CDR1 SGHRS and CDR2 YFSETQ. This CDR3 is 15 amino acids long. The rearrangement uses TRBV5-1 and TRBJ2-7, with D maybe TRBD2 (6 bases). The sequence derives from a man between 18 and 29 years old in good health. Some clones in this sample may be carry-over from other donors' samples. The sequencing sample was made of naive CD4+ T cells from PBMCs. Subset of the sample: CD45RA+ positively selected. The CDR3 here is CASSRSGWDLYEQYF. CDR3 in DNA: TGCGCCAGCAGCCGAAGCGGTTGGGACTTATACGAGCAGTACTTC.